The 29 T cell receptor beta chains below all came from one sample that was sequenced in a study of beta chain features in type 1 diabetes. Whole-study findings and limits: Shorter TCRB CDR3s, moderately but significantly so, marked every one of the four CD4+ subsets in Type 1 diabetes patients.

The antigens of these receptors remain unknown. Reverse transcription of all isolated RNA meant that expressed TCRB transcripts were sequenced. Produced via immunoSEQ multiplex PCR; TCRdb's table is partial and in-frame only. The repertoire includes roughly 150,000 clones, about 9% of them detected once, and 0.65% to 0.9% sits in the top ten. The sequencing sample was made of central memory CD4+ T cells from blood. All receptors derive from a young woman with type 1 diabetes.

The CDR3: CAWSERGTDTQYF. The CDR3 nucleotides are TGTGCCTGGAGTGAGCGGGGCACAGATACGCAGTATTTT. The rearrangement uses TRBV30 and TRBJ2-3; perhaps TRBD2 as D (6 bases). V lost 1 base, J lost 1 base, and 6 bases lay in between. From germline, CDR1 is GTSNPN and CDR2 SVGIG (reference sequence). CDR3 length: 13 residues.

Comment on this clone: The sample carries other DNA sequences with the same CDR3. V usage is TRBV18 and J usage is TRBJ1-1; D gene ambiguous. Germline CDR1 is KGHSH and CDR2 is LQKENI. The CDR3 covers 13 residues. Trimming took 3 bases from V and 3 from J, leaving 8 bases between them. CDR3 DNA: TGTGCCAGCTCACCGCTCCGGGACACTGAAGCTTTCTTT. Amino acid sequence: CASSPLRDTEAFF.

The rearrangement links TRBV11-2 to TRBJ1-1; D perhaps matches TRBD1 (5 bases). CDR1 is SGHAT and CDR2 is FQNNGV in the germline V gene. Trimming took off 5 bases at V and 6 bases at J, with 13 bases between the two ends. The CDR3 consists of 13 residues. As DNA, the CDR3 is TGTGCCAGCAGCAACACAGGAAGCCCTGAAGCTTTCTTT. It translates to CASSNTGSPEAFF.

This clone was seen a handful of times. This chain links TRBV18 with TRBJ2-3; D perhaps matches TRBD2 (6 bases). The V and J ends lost 4 bases and 1 base respectively, with 15 bases between them. The CDR3 sequence is 16 residues long. CDR1 and CDR2 (germline): KGHSH, LQKENI. CDR3 nucleotide sequence: TGTGCCAGCTCACAATCAGAAGGAGGGGGCACAGATACGCAGTATTTT. This gives the protein CASSQSEGGGTDTQYF.

This clone has more than one count but fewer than ten. The rearrangement links TRBV5-1 to TRBJ2-5; possible D gene TRBD2, 5 bases. Trimming took off 2 bases at V and 5 bases at J, with 13 bases between the two ends. Germline V CDR1 and CDR2: SGHRS, YFSETQ. This CDR3 is built from 14 residues. Written as DNA, the CDR3 is TGCGCCAGCAGCTTCACCCCGGGCGGGGAGACCCAGTACTTC. Residues: CASSFTPGGETQYF.

This clone was found a few times. The chain is built from TRBV7-2 and TRBJ2-1; TRBD2 agrees at 7 bases. Germline CDR1 and CDR2: SGHTA and FQGNSA. The CDR3 is made up of 13 amino acids. V dropped 2 bases and J dropped 10; count of bases not matched to a gene: 5. CDR3 nucleotide sequence: TGTGCCAGCAGCTTATGGGGAGCGGGAGAGCAGTTCTTC. It codes for CASSLWGAGEQFF.

The J gene is TRBJ1-1, the V gene TRBV25-1, with 7 bases identical to TRBD1. This CDR3 contains 16 residues. V trimming: 6 bases; J trimming: 3 bases; junction bases outside the gene matches: 13. Germline loops: CDR1 MGHDK, CDR2 SYGVNS. The CDR3 loop reads CASRSAPHRGYTEAFF. CDR3 DNA: TGTGCCAGCAGATCCGCCCCTCACAGGGGATACACTGAAGCTTTCTTT.

The chain uses TRBV2 and TRBJ2-1, with TRBD2 matching 9 bases. The CDR3 runs to 14 residues. Looked up from germline, CDR1 is SNHLY and CDR2 is FYNNEI. V dropped 11 bases and J dropped 4; count of bases not matched to a gene: 9. In DNA, the CDR3 is TGTGCCGGCAAGCCGGGACTAGCTTACAATGAGCAGTTCTTC. It encodes CAGKPGLAYNEQFF.

This clone was recorded a few times. J is TRBJ2-1 and V is TRBV6-1, with D possibly being TRBD2 (5 bases). CDR1 and CDR2 (germline): MNHNS, SASEGT. V was pared by 2 bases and J by 4 bases, with 12 bases between. This CDR3 has 15 amino acids. The CDR3 is CASSEMAGSYNEQFF. Here the CDR3 DNA reads TGTGCCAGCAGTGAAATGGCGGGTTCTTACAATGAGCAGTTCTTC.

A few counts support this clone. The rearrangement joins TRBV30 to TRBJ2-1; TRBD2 agrees at 11 bases. There are 18 residues in the CDR3. The germline gives CDR1 GTSNPN, CDR2 SVGIG (reference sequence). Trimming cost V 3 bases and J 5 bases; bases outside gene matches: 15. CDR3 sequence: CAWSWLRSGRAGDNEQFF. CDR3 DNA sequence: TGTGCCTGGAGCTGGTTGCGTAGCGGGAGGGCCGGGGACAATGAGCAGTTCTTC.

The gene calls are TRBV4-2 and TRBJ2-7, with unresolved D. The germline CDR1 and CDR2 sequences are LGHNA and YNFKEQ. V dropped 3 bases and J dropped 2 bases, with 14 bases sitting between them. CDR3 length: 15 residues. CDR3 DNA: TGTGCCAGCAGCCACTCCTTTGGCGGAACCTACGAGCAGTACTTC. This translates into CASSHSFGGTYEQYF.

This clone has just a few counts. The chain has TRBV28 and TRBJ2-7; TRBD1 matches at 10 bases. Per germline, CDR1 MDHEN and CDR2 SYDVKM. J lost 3 bases, V lost 6 bases, and 11 bases had no gene match. This CDR3 spans 16 amino acids. CDR3 protein: CASRTLGQGDGYEQYF. CDR3 DNA sequence: TGTGCCAGCAGAACTTTAGGACAGGGGGATGGCTACGAGCAGTACTTC.

This clone was seen a few times. The chain has TRBV6-5 and TRBJ2-5, with 11 bases lining up with TRBD1. V trimming: 0 bases; J trimming: 5 bases; junction bases outside the gene matches: 5. Germline lookup yields CDR1 MNHEY and CDR2 SVGAGI. There are 16 residues in the CDR3. The CDR3 DNA reads as TGTGCCAGCAGTTACTCAGGGACAGGGGGTCTGGAGACCCAGTACTTC. The encoded protein is CASSYSGTGGLETQYF.

The chain links TRBV21-1 to TRBJ2-3; the table's D call, TRBD2, was not checked against the DNA. TRBV21-1 is a documented pseudogene. The CDR3 consists of 17 residues. CDR3 region: CASSRGLAERNTDTQYF. Here the CDR3 DNA reads TGTGCCAGCAGCAGGGGACTAGCGGAGAGAAACACAGATACGCAGTATTTT.

This clone turned up a few times. The chain is built from TRBV5-1 and TRBJ2-5; 13 bases map to TRBD2. This CDR3 is 16 amino acids long. The V segment lost 4 bases and the J segment 3 bases; nucleotides outside the gene matches: 6. CDR1 and CDR2 (germline): SGHRS, YFSETQ. The CDR3 spells CASSLRTSGSEETQYF. In nucleotides, the CDR3 is TGCGCCAGCAGCCTAAGGACTAGCGGGAGTGAAGAGACCCAGTACTTC.

In its sample, this clone was seen a few times. This CDR3 is CAWDLTGNQPQHF. The CDR3 nucleotides are TGTGCCTGGGACCTGACAGGGAATCAGCCCCAGCATTTT. V and J are TRBV30 and TRBJ1-5, with TRBD1 matching over 7 bases. This CDR3 contains 13 residues. V shed 5 bases and J 4 bases; nucleotides not matched to a gene: 5. Germline-derived CDR1 and CDR2 are GTSNPN and SVGIG (reference sequence). The variable domain in full, with the rest retrieved from reference TRBV30 and TRBJ1-5, is SQTIHQWPATLVQPVGSPLSLECTVEGTSNPNLYWYRQAAGRGLQLLFYSVGIGQISSEVPQNLSASRPQDRQFILSSKKLLLSDSGFYLCAWDLTGNQPQHFGDGTRLSIL.

This clone was counted between two and nine times. The rearrangement uses TRBV4-2 and TRBJ2-2, with D unresolved. Per germline, CDR1 LGHNA and CDR2 YNFKEQ. Between the trimmed V and J ends, which lost 5 bases and 5 bases, there was a span of 9 bases. This CDR3 comprises 13 residues. The CDR3 DNA follows: TGTGCCAGCAGCGAAAGCGTGACCGGGGAGCTGTTTTTT. Amino acids: CASSESVTGELFF.

A few counts support this clone. The chain links TRBV4-1 to TRBJ1-1, with 8 bases aligning to TRBD1. With V trimmed by 2 bases and J by 1 base, 6 bases remained unmatched. The CDR3 runs 16 residues. The germline V gene encodes CDR1 MGHRA and CDR2 YSYEKL. CDR3 DNA sequence: TGCGCCAGCAGCCAATCCTCCGACAGGGGGAACACTGAAGCTTTCTTT. Its translation: CASSQSSDRGNTEAFF.

This clone was observed a few times. The chain links TRBV7-3 to TRBJ2-7; 8 bases line up with TRBD2. The ends lost 0 bases at V and 1 base at J; junction bases unmatched: 2. CDR1 and CDR2 from the germline V gene are SGHTA and FQGTGA. The CDR3 has 15 amino acids. Here the CDR3 reads CASSLTGRGSYEQYF. CDR3 bases: TGTGCCAGCAGCTTAACCGGGAGGGGATCCTACGAGCAGTACTTC.

With respect to this clone: Sequence at one end of the junction differs from germline and may be a read error. The chain recombines TRBV7-7 with TRBJ2-7; 7 positions match TRBD1. The CDR3 is 12 amino acids. Per the germline V gene, CDR1 is SSHAT and CDR2 is FNYEAQ (reference sequence). The CDR3 region has the DNA TGCGCCAGCAGCCAATCCACAGGGGATCCGTACTTC. Protein sequence: CASSQSTGDPYF. The whole variable domain, filled in from reference TRBV7-7 and TRBJ2-7, reads GAGVSQSPRYKVTKRGQDVTLRCDPISSHATLYWYQQALGQGPEFLTYFNYEAQPDKSGLPSDRFSAERPEGSISTLTIQRTEQRDSAMYRCASSQSTGDPYFGPGTRLTVT.

This clone has only a few counts. This sequence joins TRBV2 and TRBJ2-7; a possible D gene is TRBD1 (5 bases). CDR1 is SNHLY, CDR2 FYNNEI, per germline. The CDR3 has 12 amino acids. Trimming cost V 8 bases and J 2 bases, with 10 bases left between them. The DNA for the CDR3 is TGTGCCAGCGGTAGACAGACCTACGAGCAGTACTTC. It yields the protein CASGRQTYEQYF. Based on the CDR3 plus reference TRBV2 and TRBJ2-7, the full variable domain is EPEVTQTPSHQVTQMGQEVILRCVPISNHLYFYWYRQILGQKVEFLVSFYNNEISEKSEIFDDQFSVERPDGSNFTLKIRSTKLEDSAMYFCASGRQTYEQYFGPGTRLTVT.

V is TRBV7-2 and J is TRBJ1-5; the D is unclear. The CDR3 has 14 amino acids. V lost 2 bases, J lost 0 bases, and 5 bases lay in between. Germline CDR1 is SGHTA and CDR2 is FQGNSA. The CDR3 here is CASSLFSSNQPQHF. The DNA of the CDR3 is TGTGCCAGCAGCTTATTCAGTAGCAATCAGCCCCAGCATTTT.

In this sample, this clone turned up a few times. The V call is TRBV4-2, the J call TRBJ1-5; possible D gene TRBD1, 6 bases. Germline loops: CDR1 LGHNA, CDR2 YNFKEQ. Trimming left V 3 bases short and J 5 bases short, with 14 bases between. This CDR3 comprises 15 residues. Written as DNA, the CDR3 is TGTGCCAGCAGCCATGATCGGGACAACGATCAGCCCCAGCATTTT. Translated: CASSHDRDNDQPQHF.

This clone appeared a few times. V and J are TRBV27 and TRBJ1-2; D ambiguous. Germline loops: CDR1 MNHEY, CDR2 SMNVEV (reference sequence). The CDR3 runs to 12 residues. V was clipped by 8 bases and J by 4 bases, with 11 bases between them. CDR3 residues: CASPSNLYGYTF. In nucleotides, the CDR3 is TGTGCCAGCCCTAGCAACCTCTATGGCTACACCTTC.

The chain employs TRBV5-1 and TRBJ1-1; TRBD1 aligns across 8 bases. The germline V gene has CDR1 SGHRS and CDR2 YFSETQ. This CDR3 region has 16 residues. The V and J ends lost 2 bases and 5 bases, in that order; junction bases with no gene match: 11. The CDR3 DNA reads as TGCGCCAGCAGCTTTATGCAGGGGGCCGGGGATACTGAAGCTTTCTTT. Its translation is CASSFMQGAGDTEAFF.

The chain couples TRBV4-3 to TRBJ2-1, with 7 bases fitting TRBD1. With V trimmed by 4 bases and J by 5 bases, 5 bases remained unmatched. Germline-derived CDR1 and CDR2 are LGHNA and YSLEER. CDR3 length: 14 residues. Here the CDR3 DNA reads TGCGCCAGCAGCCTGGACAGGCTCGACAATGAGCAGTTCTTC. Its protein product is CASSLDRLDNEQFF.

This clone has just a few counts. The chain links TRBV28 to TRBJ2-7; 7 bases line up with TRBD2. The CDR3 covers 15 residues. V was clipped by 1 base and J by 1 base; unmatched bases: 4. Germline CDR1 reads MDHEN; CDR2 reads SYDVKM. This CDR3 reads CASSLFRAGSYEQYF. The CDR3 bases are TGTGCCAGCAGTTTATTTCGAGCGGGATCCTACGAGCAGTACTTC.

This clone was found a few times. V gene TRBV7-9 combines with J gene TRBJ1-3; TRBD1 matches 11 bases. In germline, CDR1 is SEHNR, CDR2 FQNEAQ (reference sequence). This CDR3 comprises 16 residues. Trimming at V came to 5 bases and at J to 4 bases, leaving 7 bases not matched to a gene. The DNA for the CDR3 is TGTGCCAGCAGCGCCGGACAGGGGGCGGTCGGAAACACCATATATTTT. Translation: CASSAGQGAVGNTIYF. Together with reference TRBV7-9 and TRBJ1-3, the CDR3 gives the full variable domain: DTGVSQNPRHKITKRGQNVTFRCDPISEHNRLYWYRQTLGQGPEFLTYFQNEAQLEKSRLLSDRFSAERPKGSFSTLEIQRTEQGDSAMYLCASSAGQGAVGNTIYFGEGSWLTVV.

This clone came up a few times. The chain combines TRBV29-1 with TRBJ2-1; 14 positions agree with TRBD2. The CDR3 totals 14 residues. Germline V gene data show CDR1 as SQVTM and CDR2 as ANQGSEA. The J segment lost 9 bases and the V segment lost 4 bases, leaving 5 bases of the junction unmatched. The CDR3: CSVVSGTSGGEQFF. The CDR3, as DNA: TGCAGCGTTGTCTCCGGGACTAGCGGGGGTGAGCAGTTCTTC.